The 27 T cell receptor beta chains below all came from one sample that was sequenced in a study of cytomegalovirus exposure and HLA in healthy donors. Vbeta (60) and Jbeta (13) primers were used in the PCR. Produced via immunoSEQ multiplex PCR; TCRdb's table is partial and in-frame only. The table has 120,000 to 150,000 clones, 60% to 85% seen once. The sample was PBMCs. These receptors all stem from a man aged 35 to 55 in good health and CMV-seronegative.

The chain couples TRBV19 to TRBJ2-7; a weak D match, TRBD1 (5 bases). Trimming stripped 11 bases from V and 5 bases from J, with 19 bases between. This CDR3 comprises 13 residues. The germline gives CDR1 LNHDA, CDR2 SQIVND (reference sequence). In DNA, the CDR3 is TGTGCCTCAAGGGGCAGGGCGGTCGACGAGCAGTACTTC. Protein: CASRGRAVDEQYF. The complete variable domain, with remaining parts taken from reference TRBV19 and TRBJ2-7, reads DGGITQSPKYLFRKEGQNVTLSCEQNLNHDAMYWYRQDPGQGLRLIYYSQIVNDFQKGDIAEGYSVSREKKESFPLTVTSAQKNPTAFYLCASRGRAVDEQYFGPGTRLTVT.

The V call is TRBV5-1, the J call TRBJ1-2; 7 bases are shared with TRBD1. This CDR3 contains 14 residues. The germline gives CDR1 SGHRS, CDR2 YFSETQ. J was trimmed by 1 base and V by 4 bases; bases with no gene match: 4. The CDR3 DNA sequence: TGCGCCAGCAGCGTAGGGACAGTTAACTATGGCTACACCTTC. Translated, it gives CASSVGTVNYGYTF.

DNA for the CDR3: TGTGCCATCAGTGACAGGTTCTACTATGGCTACACCTTC. As protein: CAISDRFYYGYTF. The chain links TRBV10-3 to TRBJ1-2; D remains unclear. V gave up 3 bases and J gave up 3 bases, with 8 bases separating them. CDR3 size: 13 residues. Germline CDR1 is ENHRY and CDR2 is SYGVKD.

The chain uses TRBV6-5 and TRBJ1-1, with 7 bases matching TRBD1. V lost 5 bases and J lost 4; bases outside the gene matches: 4. This CDR3 has 13 amino acids. In germline, CDR1 is MNHEY, CDR2 SVGAGI. Here the CDR3 DNA reads TGTGCCAGCAGTCGTCACAGGGGCACTGAAGCTTTCTTT. This encodes CASSRHRGTEAFF.

The count of this clone is one. This chain links TRBV27 with TRBJ2-5; a weak D match, TRBD2 (6 bases). Per germline, CDR1 MNHEY and CDR2 SMNVEV (reference sequence). V shed 5 bases and J shed 1 base, with 14 bases lying between them. The CDR3 is made up of 15 amino acids. CDR3 amino acids: CASSPSERAQETQYF. In DNA, the CDR3 is TGTGCCAGCAGTCCGTCAGAGCGGGCCCAAGAGACCCAGTACTTC.

V usage is TRBV19 and J usage is TRBJ1-4, with 7 bases identical to TRBD1. The V and J ends lost 4 bases and 8 bases, in that order; junction bases with no gene match: 10. Germline V gene sequence: CDR1 LNHDA, CDR2 SQIVND (reference sequence). The CDR3 is 15 residues long. CDR3 region: CASSSWDSRYEKLFF. CDR3 DNA sequence: TGTGCCAGTAGTAGCTGGGACAGCCGCTACGAAAAACTGTTTTTT. Full variable domain (remainder filled in from reference TRBV19 and TRBJ1-4): DGGITQSPKYLFRKEGQNVTLSCEQNLNHDAMYWYRQDPGQGLRLIYYSQIVNDFQKGDIAEGYSVSREKKESFPLTVTSAQKNPTAFYLCASSSWDSRYEKLFFGSGTQLSVL.

This sequence joins TRBV7-6 and TRBJ1-2; D might be TRBD1 (5 bases). Germline CDR1 and CDR2: SGHVS and FNYEAQ. Deletions cut 5 bases from V and 8 bases from J, with 15 bases between. The CDR3 extends over 13 amino acids. CDR3 sequence reads: CASSQWRGEGYTF. Written as DNA, the CDR3 is TGTGCCAGCAGCCAATGGAGGGGAGAGGGCTACACCTTC.

V is TRBV7-2 and J is TRBJ2-2; D may be TRBD2 (5 bases). The CDR3 covers 14 residues. V was pared by 2 bases and J by 4 bases, with 8 bases between. Germline CDR1 SGHTA, CDR2 FQGNSA. CDR3 sequence (DNA): TGTGCCAGCAGCTTAACTAGAGGCACCGGGGAGCTGTTTTTT. It specifies CASSLTRGTGELFF.

The chain couples TRBV6-1 to TRBJ2-7; tentatively, D is TRBD1 (5 bases). The CDR3 is made up of 12 amino acids. The V end lost 3 bases, the J end lost 5 bases, and 8 bases lay between the germline ends. Germline V gene lookup returns CDR1 MNHNS and CDR2 SASEGT. The CDR3 DNA sequence: TGTGCCAGCAGTGATCAGGGAAACGAGCAGTACTTC. Amino acids: CASSDQGNEQYF.

This clone has just one count. The chain recombines TRBV9 with TRBJ2-2; D remains unclear. The CDR3 runs 14 residues. From germline, CDR1 is SGDLS and CDR2 YYNGEE. Trimming took off 0 bases at V and 6 bases at J, with 9 bases between the two ends. This CDR3 is CASSVATLPGELFF. DNA of the CDR3: TGTGCCAGCAGCGTAGCTACGCTTCCCGGGGAGCTGTTTTTT.

The gene calls are TRBV2 and TRBJ2-5; 7 nucleotides align to TRBD1. The germline V gene has CDR1 SNHLY and CDR2 FYNNEI. This CDR3 region has 14 residues. V shed 6 bases, J shed 11 bases, and the junction held 15 bases outside the gene matches. CDR3 region: CASRAGTDHSEQYF. The CDR3 coding sequence is TGTGCCAGCAGGGCCGGGACAGACCATTCTGAGCAGTACTTC.

V gene TRBV4-1 combines with J gene TRBJ2-1, with a weak D call TRBD2 (5 bases). Germline loops: CDR1 MGHRA, CDR2 YSYEKL. CDR3 size: 16 residues. The V end lost 2 bases, the J end lost 0 bases, and 11 bases lay between the germline ends. This CDR3 is CASSQRRGHSYNEQFF. The CDR3 DNA sequence: TGCGCCAGCAGCCAAAGACGCGGGCACTCCTACAATGAGCAGTTCTTC.

This clone rates as medium-sized. The chain combines TRBV6-1 with TRBJ2-7; 8 positions match TRBD2. The trim removed 2 bases at V and 0 bases at J, leaving 3 bases unmatched. The germline CDR1 and CDR2 sequences are MNHNS and SASEGT. The CDR3 contains 15 residues. This CDR3 is CASSEKSGSSYEQYF. Written as DNA, the CDR3 is TGTGCCAGCAGTGAAAAGAGCGGGAGCTCCTACGAGCAGTACTTC.

The rearrangement uses TRBV4-1 and TRBJ1-2; the match to TRBD1 covers 9 bases. The trim removed 2 bases at V and 5 bases at J, leaving 9 bases unmatched. CDR1 is MGHRA, CDR2 YSYEKL, per germline. This CDR3 spans 16 amino acids. The CDR3 spells CASSQTLTGGGYGYTF. CDR3 nucleotides: TGCGCCAGCAGCCAAACACTTACAGGGGGCGGGTATGGCTACACCTTC.

The V and J genes are TRBV18 and TRBJ2-1; TRBD2 matches at 10 bases. Germline-derived CDR1 and CDR2 are KGHSH and LQKENI. The CDR3 loop spans 15 amino acids. The J segment lost 4 bases and the V segment lost 6 bases, leaving 6 bases of the junction unmatched. CDR3 protein: CASSVAGGLYNEQFF. The CDR3 DNA is TGTGCCAGCTCCGTAGCGGGAGGCCTTTACAATGAGCAGTTCTTC.

The chain is built from TRBV23-1 and TRBJ2-1; TRBD2 aligns across 9 bases. TRBV23-1 is an open reading frame, and its role is uncertain. CDR3 length equals 16 residues. With 3 bases clipped from V and 3 bases from J, the junction kept 6 bases outside the gene matches. Here the CDR3 reads CASSHQTSGCYNEQFF. The DNA of the CDR3 is TGCGCCAGCAGTCACCAAACTAGCGGGTGCTACAATGAGCAGTTCTTC.

The chain links TRBV5-6 to TRBJ2-2, with unresolved D. Germline lookup yields CDR1 SGHDT and CDR2 YYEEEE. This CDR3 region has 15 residues. V lost 0 bases, J lost 2 bases, and 8 bases lay in between. The DNA of the CDR3 is TGTGCCAGCAGCTTGGACTCCTTTAACACCGGGGAGCTGTTTTTT. It encodes CASSLDSFNTGELFF.

This chain connects TRBV19 to TRBJ1-3, with D possibly matching TRBD1 (6 bases). The CDR3 runs to 15 residues. With 5 bases removed from V and 1 base from J, the gap between germline ends came to 12 bases. Germline V gene lookup returns CDR1 LNHDA and CDR2 SQIVND (reference sequence). DNA for the CDR3: TGTGCCAGTAGTTCCGGACAGTTTTCTGGAAACACCATATATTTT. Its translation: CASSSGQFSGNTIYF.

The V gene is TRBV19, the J gene TRBJ2-7, with TRBD1 identical over 11 bases. Looked up from germline, CDR1 is LNHDA and CDR2 is SQIVND (reference sequence). The CDR3 spans 16 residues. The junction had 8 bases not matched to a gene; V was cut back by 4 bases and J by 3 bases. Written as DNA, the CDR3 is TGTGCCAGTAGTAGCACGGGGACAGGGGGTGGCTACGAGCAGTACTTC. Translated, it gives CASSSTGTGGGYEQYF.

The chain has TRBV4-1 and TRBJ1-5; D gene unclear. Per germline, CDR1 MGHRA and CDR2 YSYEKL. This CDR3 region has 15 residues. Deletions cut 0 bases from V and 4 bases from J, with 10 bases between. CDR3 nucleotide sequence: TGCGCCAGCAGCCAAGAGGGTGGAGGGAATCAGCCCCAGCATTTT. Protein product: CASSQEGGGNQPQHF.

The CDR3 reads CASRGTGGENTEAFF. CDR3 nucleotides: TGTGCCAGTAGAGGGACAGGGGGCGAGAACACTGAAGCTTTCTTT. V gene TRBV19 combines with J gene TRBJ1-1; 12 bases match TRBD1. Germline loops: CDR1 LNHDA, CDR2 SQIVND (reference sequence). CDR3 length equals 15 residues. The trim removed 6 bases at V and 1 base at J, leaving 3 bases unmatched. Full variable domain (missing parts from reference TRBV19 and TRBJ1-1): DGGITQSPKYLFRKEGQNVTLSCEQNLNHDAMYWYRQDPGQGLRLIYYSQIVNDFQKGDIAEGYSVSREKKESFPLTVTSAQKNPTAFYLCASRGTGGENTEAFFGQGTRLTVV.

This rearrangement joins TRBV5-4 to TRBJ2-2; 7 bases line up with TRBD2. The CDR3 spans 17 residues. CDR1 and CDR2 from the germline V gene are SGHNT and YYREEE (reference sequence). The ends lost 0 bases at V and 3 bases at J; junction bases unmatched: 8. The CDR3 is CASSLGFAGVDTGELFF. Here the CDR3 DNA reads TGTGCCAGCAGCTTGGGCTTCGCGGGGGTCGACACCGGGGAGCTGTTTTTT.

This clone was found once. In DNA form, the CDR3 reads TGTGCCAGCAGAGCGGAGGCCCTCCACGAGCAGTACTTC. Protein product: CASRAEALHEQYF. The chain couples TRBV6-5 to TRBJ2-5, with a tentative D call TRBD2 (5 bases). The J call may not be correct, given that the DNA end is closer to TRBJ2-7. Germline V lookup: CDR1 MNHEY, CDR2 SVGAGI. This CDR3 is 13 amino acids long.

The V and J genes are TRBV10-3 and TRBJ2-5, with TRBD1 matching 7 bases. Trimming at V came to 3 bases and at J to 1 base, leaving 5 bases not matched to a gene. Germline-derived CDR1 and CDR2 are ENHRY and SYGVKD. This CDR3 region has 15 residues. CDR3 DNA: TGTGCCATCAGTGAACAGGGGAAAAGCCAAGAGACCCAGTACTTC. It is translated as CAISEQGKSQETQYF.

This clone appeared once. V is TRBV11-2 and J is TRBJ2-3; TRBD1 matches 9 bases. V dropped 4 bases and J dropped 4; count of bases not matched to a gene: 9. The CDR3 covers 16 residues. Germline-derived CDR1 and CDR2 are SGHAT and FQNNGV. CDR3 in DNA: TGTGCCAGCAGCTCCCGGGACAGGGTTAGGGCAGATACGCAGTATTTT. Its protein product is CASSSRDRVRADTQYF.

The chain uses TRBV5-1 and TRBJ1-3, with a tentative D call TRBD1 (6 bases). V was shortened by 4 bases and J by 1 base, with 6 bases between the two germline ends. The CDR3 consists of 13 residues. Germline CDR1 is SGHRS and CDR2 is YFSETQ. In nucleotides, the CDR3 is TGCGCCAGCAGCGGACAGTCTGGAAACACCATATATTTT. It specifies CASSGQSGNTIYF.

The chain employs TRBV4-1 and TRBJ1-2, with a weak D call TRBD1 (5 bases). The CDR3 extends over 16 amino acids. V was clipped by 0 bases and J by 2 bases, with 13 bases between them. Germline V gene data show CDR1 as MGHRA and CDR2 as YSYEKL. The CDR3 region has the DNA TGCGCCAGCAGCCAAGAACAGGCAGTCCCCAACTATGGCTACACCTTC. This sequence encodes CASSQEQAVPNYGYTF.